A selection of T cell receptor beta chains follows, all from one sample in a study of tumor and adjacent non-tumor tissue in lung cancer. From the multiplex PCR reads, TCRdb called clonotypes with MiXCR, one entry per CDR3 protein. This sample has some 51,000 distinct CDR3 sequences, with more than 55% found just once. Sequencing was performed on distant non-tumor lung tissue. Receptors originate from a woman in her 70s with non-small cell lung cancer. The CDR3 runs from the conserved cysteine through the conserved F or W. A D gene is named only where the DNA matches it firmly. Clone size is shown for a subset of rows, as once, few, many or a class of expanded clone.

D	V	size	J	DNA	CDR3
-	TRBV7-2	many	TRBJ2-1	TGTGCCAGCAGCTTAGTTCCGGCTCACACCTACAATGAGCAGTTCTTC	CASSLVPAHTYNEQFF
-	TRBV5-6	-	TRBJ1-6	TGTGCCAGCAGTTCTGGAATCGGAGGAGGTTCACCCCCCCACTTT	CASSSGIGGGSPPHF
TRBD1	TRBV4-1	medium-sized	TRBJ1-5	TGCGCCAGCAGCCAGACGGGACAGAGCAATCAGCCCCAGCATTTT	CASSQTGQSNQPQHF
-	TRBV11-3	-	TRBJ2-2	TGTGCCAGCAACTTGCAACAGGGAAACACCGGAGAGCTGTTTTTT	CASNLQQGNTGELFF
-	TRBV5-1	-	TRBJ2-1	TGCACCAGGAGCTTGGCTGCGGGGAACAATGGGCAGTTCTTC	CTRSLAAGNNGQFF
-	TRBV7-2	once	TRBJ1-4	TGTGCCAGCAGCTTAAAATCGAGCTCTAATGAAAAACTGTTTTTT	CASSLKSSSNEKLFF
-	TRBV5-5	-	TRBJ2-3	TGTGCCAGCAAATCAATGAACACAGATACGCAGTATTTT	CASKSMNTDTQYF
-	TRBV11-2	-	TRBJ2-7	TGTGCCAGCAGCTTAGGGGGGAGCTCCTACGAGCAGTACTTC	CASSLGGSSYEQYF
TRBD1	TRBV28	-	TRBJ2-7	TGTACCAGCAATTCGGGACAGACCTGGGGTCGCTACGAGCAGTACTTC	CTSNSGQTWGRYEQYF
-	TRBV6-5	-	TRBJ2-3	TGTGCCAGCAGTCCTAGCGTTTATACGACAGATACGCAGTATTTT	CASSPSVYTTDTQYF
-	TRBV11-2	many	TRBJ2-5	TGTGCCAGCAGCGCCGGGAGCGGCCTCATGGGGACCCAGTACTTC	CASSAGSGLMGTQYF
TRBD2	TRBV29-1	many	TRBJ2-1	TGCAGCGTTGCAAATAGCGGGAATGAGCAGTTCTTC	CSVANSGNEQFF
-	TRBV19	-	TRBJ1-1	TGTGCCATCAGGCAGAGACTGAACACCGAAGCTTTCTTT	CAIRQRLNTEAFF
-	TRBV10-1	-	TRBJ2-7	TGCACCAGCAGCCGGGACCAGAGTTCCTACGAGCAGTACTTC	CTSSRDQSSYEQYF
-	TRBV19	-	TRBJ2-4	TGTGCCACCCGTGACAGGTTGGATCTAGCCAAAAACATTCAGTACTTC	CATRDRLDLAKNIQYF
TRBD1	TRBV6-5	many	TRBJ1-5	TGTGCCAGCAGTGCCCGGACAGGCAGAGATCAGCCCCAGCATTTT	CASSARTGRDQPQHF
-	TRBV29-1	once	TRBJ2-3	TGTAGCGTGGAACCGAAGGCAGATGCGCAGTATTTT	CSVEPKADAQYF
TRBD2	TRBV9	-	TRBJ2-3	TGTGCCAGCAGCCCGGGACTAGCGGGAGATGGCACAGATACGCAGTATTTT	CASSPGLAGDGTDTQYF
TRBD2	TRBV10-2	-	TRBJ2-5	TGCGCCAGCCGATGGCCGGAGCGGGGGGGACATGGGACCCAGTATTTC	CASRWPERGGHGTQYF
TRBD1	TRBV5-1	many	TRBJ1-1	TGCGCCAGCAGCATATCCGGGACAGGGGGCACTGAAGCTTTCTTT	CASSISGTGGTEAFF
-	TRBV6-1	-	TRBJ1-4	TGTGCCAGCAGTAATAACAGTGGAAGGAGTGAAAAACTATCTTTT	CASSNNSGRSEKLSF
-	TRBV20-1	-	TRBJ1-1	TGCAGTGCTAGGGCACGGGGCAACACTGAAGCTTTCTTT	CSARARGNTEAFF
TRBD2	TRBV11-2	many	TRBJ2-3	TGTGCCAGCAGCCGAAGACTAGCGGGAGGCACAGATACGCAGTATTTT	CASSRRLAGGTDTQYF
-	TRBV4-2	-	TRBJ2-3	TGTGCCAGCAGCCAAGAGTCTAGGCTGGAGGCAAGTACGCAGTATTTT	CASSQESRLEASTQYF
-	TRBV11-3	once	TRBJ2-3	TGTGCCGGCAGCCAATACACCAGGGAGGAGATCACAGATATGCAGTATTTT	CAGSQYTREEITDMQYF
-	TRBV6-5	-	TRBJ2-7	TGTGCCAGCAGTTACTTCGATTTGGTCGGGGAGCAGTACTTC	CASSYFDLVGEQYF
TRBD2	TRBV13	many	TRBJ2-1	TGTGCCAGCAGCTTCGAGGAGACTAGCGAGTACAATGAGCAGTTCTTC	CASSFEETSEYNEQFF
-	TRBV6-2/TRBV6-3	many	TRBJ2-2	TGTGCCAGCAGTTACTCGGGGTCCGGGGAGCTGTTTTTT	CASSYSGSGELFF
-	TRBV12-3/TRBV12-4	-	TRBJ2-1	TGTGCCAGCAGACGACACATAACGGATCCGTTCTTC	CASRRHITDPFF
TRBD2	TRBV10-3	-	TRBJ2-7	TGTGCTATCAGTGAAGGGACTAGCGGTTCCTACAAGCAGTACTTC	CAISEGTSGSYKQYF
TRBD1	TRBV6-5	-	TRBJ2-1	TGTGTCAACAGTCGCGGGACAGGCCCTAACAATGAGCAGTTCTTC	CVNSRGTGPNNEQFF
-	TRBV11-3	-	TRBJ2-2	TGTACCAGCAGCCCCCATCAATTGGCATCGAACACCGGGGAGCTGTTTTTT	CTSSPHQLASNTGELFF
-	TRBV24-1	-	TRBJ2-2	TGTGCCACCAGTGATCCCTTCGGCACAAACGGGGAGCTGTCTTTT	CATSDPFGTNGELSF
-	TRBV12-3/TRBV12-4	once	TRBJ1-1	TGTGTCAGCAGTCCCGGGATGAACACTGAAGCGTTCTTT	CVSSPGMNTEAFF
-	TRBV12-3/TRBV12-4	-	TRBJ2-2	TGTGCCAGCAGCGAATCGGGCATCGGGGAGTTGTCTTTT	CASSESGIGELSF
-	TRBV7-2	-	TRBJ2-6	TGTGCCAGCAGCTTACTCAGGGGCGGCGGGGCCAACGTCCTGACTTTC	CASSLLRGGGANVLTF
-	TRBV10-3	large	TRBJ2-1	TGTGCCATCAGAAATGACGGAGGGACGGGGGCCTACAATGAGCAGTTCTTC	CAIRNDGGTGAYNEQFF
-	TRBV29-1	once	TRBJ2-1	TGCAGCGTTCGGGATTACAAGGGGGAGAATGAGCAGTTCTTC	CSVRDYKGENEQFF
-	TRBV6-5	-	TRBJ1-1	TGTGTCAGCAGATTCCCCACTGCAGGAGCTGAAGCTTTCTTT	CVSRFPTAGAEAFF
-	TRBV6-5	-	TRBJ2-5	TGTGCCAGCAGTCTTTCTAGCGCCCCGGTGGAGACCCAGTGCTTC	CASSLSSAPVETQCF
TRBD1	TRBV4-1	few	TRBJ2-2	TGCGCTAGCAGCCCTGGCGAGGGCAGGGGGCGAGCTACCGGGGAGCTGTTTTTT	CASSPGEGRGRATGELFF
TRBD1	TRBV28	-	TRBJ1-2	TGTGCCAGTAGTAGATGGGGACAGTGCCTCGGCTACACCTTC	CASSRWGQCLGYTF
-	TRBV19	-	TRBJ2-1	TGTGCCAGTAGTATACGAGGGTCGGGGGTCAATGAGCAGTTCTTC	CASSIRGSGVNEQFF
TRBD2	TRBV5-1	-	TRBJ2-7	TGCGCCAGCAGCTTGATGGGACTAGCGGGAGAGTCAGCCTACGAGCAGTACTTC	CASSLMGLAGESAYEQYF
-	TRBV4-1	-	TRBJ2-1	TGCGCCAACCCGAAGGGGGAGGATAATGAGCAGTTCTTC	CANPKGEDNEQFF
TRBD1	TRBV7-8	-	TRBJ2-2	TGTGCCAGCAGCTTCGGGACAGCAAACACCGGGAAGCTGTTTTTT	CASSFGTANTGKLFF
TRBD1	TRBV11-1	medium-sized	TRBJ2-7	TGTGCCAGCAGCCGCGGACAGGGAATCTCCTACGAGCAGTACTTC	CASSRGQGISYEQYF
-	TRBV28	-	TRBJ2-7	TGTACCAGCAGTTCCTGGAAGGCGGGATCTGATAGCGAGCAGTACTTC	CTSSSWKAGSDSEQYF
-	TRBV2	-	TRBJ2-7	TGTGCCAGTAGTAAAGCCACAATAGCGGACTCCTACGAGCAGTACTTC	CASSKATIADSYEQYF
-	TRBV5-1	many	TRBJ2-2	TGCGCCAGCAGCCTAGGCGCTGACAACACCGGGGAGCTGTTTTTT	CASSLGADNTGELFF
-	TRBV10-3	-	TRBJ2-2	TGTGCCATCAGTGAGTCGGTCAGAACAAACACCAGGGAACTGTTTTTT	CAISESVRTNTRELFF
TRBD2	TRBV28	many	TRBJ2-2	TGTGCCAGCAGTTTTTTGGGACTAGCGGTGGTCGGGGAGCTGTTTTTT	CASSFLGLAVVGELFF
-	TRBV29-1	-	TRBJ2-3	TGCAGCGTTTTAGTGTTTGGGGATACCCAGTATTTT	CSVLVFGDTQYF
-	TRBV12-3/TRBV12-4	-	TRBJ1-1	TGTGCCAGCAGTTCTAGTTGGTACGCTGAAGCTTTCTTT	CASSSSWYAEAFF
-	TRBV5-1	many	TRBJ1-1	TGCGCCAGCAGGACGAGATTGGGGCAGAACACTGAAGCTTTCTTT	CASRTRLGQNTEAFF
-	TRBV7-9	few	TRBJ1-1	TGTGCCAGCAGCTTGACAGCCATGAACACTGAAGCTTTCTTT	CASSLTAMNTEAFF